These T cell receptor beta chains were read from a single sample in a study of blood T cell repertoires in COVID-19. Sequenced by immunoSEQ multiplex PCR; TCRdb stores in-frame clones only, minus some. The data contain fewer than 300,000 clones, more than 85% of them seen just once; the ten biggest clones take up 2% to 3%. The specimen was peripheral blood. These receptors came from a person aged 18 to 30 with COVID-19, enrolled during active disease. The CDR3 runs from the conserved cysteine through the conserved F or W. A D gene is named only where the DNA matches it firmly. Clone size, where shown, is once, few, many, or a class for clones that have expanded.

CDR3: CASSLGQAHEQYF; DNA: TGCGCCAGCAGCTTGGGGCAGGCCCACGAGCAGTACTTC; size: -; J: TRBJ2-7; V: TRBV5-1; D: -
CDR3: CASSYGTGGYEQYF; DNA: TGTGCCAGCAGTTACGGGACAGGGGGCTACGAGCAGTACTTC; size: -; J: TRBJ2-7; V: TRBV6-5; D: TRBD1
CDR3: CASNPTGSNQPQHF; DNA: TGCGCCAGCAACCCGACAGGGAGCAATCAGCCCCAGCATTTT; size: -; J: TRBJ1-5; V: TRBV4-1; D: TRBD1
CDR3: CASSALTGYSGANVLTF; DNA: TGTGCCAGCAGCGCCCTAACGGGGTACTCTGGGGCCAACGTCCTGACTTTC; size: -; J: TRBJ2-6; V: TRBV9; D: -
CDR3: CASSPGTSGGQETQYF; DNA: TGCGCCAGCAGCCCCGGGACTAGCGGGGGACAAGAGACCCAGTACTTC; size: -; J: TRBJ2-5; V: TRBV5-1; D: TRBD2
CDR3: CASSSSGTRADTQYF; DNA: TGTGCCAGCAGTTCATCCGGGACTAGGGCAGATACGCAGTATTTT; size: -; J: TRBJ2-3; V: TRBV28; D: TRBD2
CDR3: CASSEPPGLAALSWGEQYF; DNA: TGTGCCAGCAGCGAACCCCCGGGACTAGCGGCACTATCTTGGGGGGAGCAGTACTTC; size: -; J: TRBJ2-7; V: TRBV13; D: TRBD2
CDR3: CASSPGGAGSPLHF; DNA: TGTGCCAGTTCTCCAGGGGGCGCGGGGTCACCCCTCCACTTT; size: -; J: TRBJ1-6; V: TRBV9; D: TRBD1
CDR3: CAISGGLGFGYTF; DNA: TGTGCCATCAGTGGAGGGCTGGGGTTTGGCTACACCTTC; size: -; J: TRBJ1-2; V: TRBV10-3; D: -
CDR3: CASSFLRGSGNTIYF; DNA: TGTGCCAGCAGCTTCCTCCGGGGCTCTGGAAACACCATATATTTT; size: few; J: TRBJ1-3; V: TRBV7-2; D: -
CDR3: CASSDLNSGQYF; DNA: TGTGCCAGCAGTGACCTTAACTCCGGGCAGTACTTC; size: -; J: TRBJ2-7; V: TRBV25-1; D: -
CDR3: CATSDLTGGEAFF; DNA: TGTGCCACCAGTGATTTAACAGGGGGTGAAGCTTTCTTT; size: -; J: TRBJ1-1; V: TRBV24-1; D: TRBD1
CDR3: CASSKAKKGNQPQHF; DNA: TGTGCCAGCAGCAAAGCGAAGAAGGGGAATCAGCCCCAGCATTTT; size: -; J: TRBJ1-5; V: TRBV21-1; D: -
CDR3: CASSLAKGIDSASYNEQFF; DNA: TGTGCCAGCAGCTTAGCCAAAGGGATCGACAGTGCTTCCTACAATGAGCAGTTCTTC; size: -; J: TRBJ2-1; V: TRBV11-2; D: -
CDR3: CASRAGNTEAFF; DNA: TGTGCCAGCAGAGCGGGGAACACTGAAGCTTTCTTT; size: -; J: TRBJ1-1; V: TRBV6-5; D: -
CDR3: CSVAQGAIGYTF; DNA: TGCAGCGTTGCTCAGGGGGCGATAGGCTACACCTTC; size: -; J: TRBJ1-2; V: TRBV29-1; D: TRBD1
CDR3: CASSLARDRGPEQYF; DNA: TGCGCCAGCAGCCTCGCCAGGGACAGGGGGCCCGAGCAGTACTTC; size: few; J: TRBJ2-7; V: TRBV4-3; D: TRBD1
CDR3: CASSQAGRTGRPGVSSGTQYF; DNA: TGTGCCAGCAGCCAAGCGGGGAGGACAGGGCGGCCCGGGGTCTCGAGCGGAACGCAGTATTTT; size: -; J: TRBJ2-3; V: TRBV14; D: TRBD1
CDR3: CASSLVGQGSYEQYF; DNA: TGCGCCAGCAGCTTGGTAGGACAGGGATCTTACGAGCAGTACTTC; size: -; J: TRBJ2-7; V: TRBV5-1; D: TRBD1
CDR3: CASKNSEREKLFF; DNA: TGTGCCAGCAAAAACAGTGAAAGAGAAAAACTGTTTTTT; size: -; J: TRBJ1-4; V: TRBV2; D: -
CDR3: CASSSGLSYEQYF; DNA: TGTGCCAGCAGTTCAGGACTGTCCTACGAGCAGTACTTC; size: -; J: TRBJ2-7; V: TRBV5-6; D: -
CDR3: CASSLGQGDTQYF; DNA: TGTGCCAGCAGCTTAGGGCAGGGCGATACGCAGTATTTT; size: -; J: TRBJ2-3; V: TRBV7-3; D: -
CDR3: CASSLAGRTDTQYF; DNA: TGTGCCAGCAGTTTAGCGGGGCGCACAGATACGCAGTATTTT; size: -; J: TRBJ2-3; V: TRBV27; D: -
CDR3: CASSPGGVAEQFF; DNA: TGTGCCAGCAGCCCCGGTGGAGTTGCTGAGCAGTTCTTC; size: -; J: TRBJ2-1; V: TRBV9; D: -
CDR3: CASSVGTGNYGYTF; DNA: TGTGCCAGCAGCGTAGGTACAGGGAACTATGGCTACACCTTC; size: -; J: TRBJ1-2; V: TRBV9; D: -
CDR3: CASSQELRSYNEQFF; DNA: TGCGCCAGCAGCCAGGAGCTGCGCTCCTACAATGAGCAGTTCTTC; size: -; J: TRBJ2-1; V: TRBV4-1; D: -
CDR3: CASSIEREVNNEQFF; DNA: TGTGCCAGTAGTATAGAGCGGGAGGTAAACAATGAGCAGTTCTTC; size: -; J: TRBJ2-1; V: TRBV19; D: TRBD2
CDR3: CASQSREGLSYNEQFF; DNA: TGTGCCAGTCAGTCGCGGGAGGGCCTCTCCTACAATGAGCAGTTCTTC; size: -; J: TRBJ2-1; V: TRBV2; D: TRBD2
CDR3: CASSHSRVGDTQYF; DNA: TGTGCCAGCAGTCACTCCAGGGTAGGGGATACGCAGTATTTT; size: -; J: TRBJ2-3; V: TRBV27; D: -
CDR3: CASSTGAANTGELFF; DNA: TGTGCCAGCAGCACAGGTGCGGCGAACACCGGGGAGCTGTTTTTT; size: -; J: TRBJ2-2; V: TRBV2; D: -
CDR3: CASSIDGGPYEQYF; DNA: TGTGCCAGCAGCATTGATGGGGGCCCCTACGAGCAGTACTTC; size: -; J: TRBJ2-7; V: TRBV7-8; D: -
CDR3: CASSVGQGGSPLHF; DNA: TGTGCCAGCAGCGTCGGACAGGGGGGGTCACCCCTCCACTTT; size: -; J: TRBJ1-6; V: TRBV11-2; D: TRBD1
CDR3: CASSPGQGARGYTF; DNA: TGTGCCAGCAGCCCCGGACAGGGGGCAAGAGGCTACACCTTC; size: -; J: TRBJ1-2; V: TRBV7-2; D: TRBD1
CDR3: CASSLTTGGLNIQYF; DNA: TGTGCCAGCAGTTTGACGACGGGAGGGCTAAACATTCAGTACTTC; size: -; J: TRBJ2-4; V: TRBV27; D: TRBD2
CDR3: CASSFDSGTGTYEQYF; DNA: TGTGCCAGCAGCTTCGACTCCGGGACAGGAACTTACGAGCAGTACTTC; size: -; J: TRBJ2-7; V: TRBV7-8; D: TRBD1
CDR3: CASSLTGDYQPQHF; DNA: TGTGCCAGCAGTCTCACAGGGGACTATCAGCCCCAGCATTTT; size: -; J: TRBJ1-5; V: TRBV27; D: TRBD1
CDR3: CSVEDRGLAGEEQFF; DNA: TGCAGCGTTGAAGATAGAGGACTAGCGGGAGAAGAGCAGTTCTTC; size: -; J: TRBJ2-1; V: TRBV29-1; D: TRBD2
CDR3: CASSLLAGVNNEQFF; DNA: TGTGCCAGCAGCTTACTAGCGGGAGTTAACAATGAGCAGTTCTTC; size: -; J: TRBJ2-1; V: TRBV7-9; D: TRBD2
CDR3: CASSVYSGRDYEQYF; DNA: TGTGCCAGCAGCGTATATAGCGGGAGGGACTACGAGCAGTACTTC; size: -; J: TRBJ2-7; V: TRBV5-4; D: TRBD2
CDR3: CASTQKWHGVFYTF; DNA: TGTGCCAGCACCCAGAAGTGGCACGGGGTGTTCTACACCTTC; size: -; J: TRBJ1-2; V: TRBV6-5; D: -
CDR3: CASEVPGVFYGYTF; DNA: TGTGCCAGCGAGGTTCCAGGGGTGTTCTATGGCTACACCTTC; size: -; J: TRBJ1-2; V: TRBV6-5; D: -
CDR3: CASSDSRDRGQETQYF; DNA: TGTGCCAGCAGTGACAGCCGGGACAGGGGGCAGGAGACCCAGTACTTC; size: once; J: TRBJ2-5; V: TRBV2; D: TRBD1
CDR3: CASSPTGTYEQYF; DNA: TGTGCCAGCAGCCCGACAGGTACCTACGAGCAGTACTTC; size: -; J: TRBJ2-7; V: TRBV27; D: -
CDR3: CASSKAGTGLSGNTIYF; DNA: TGTGCCAGCAGCAAAGCTGGGACAGGCCTCTCTGGAAACACCATATATTTT; size: -; J: TRBJ1-3; V: TRBV21-1; D: -
CDR3: CASSPGTGDTEAFF; DNA: TGTGCCAGCAGCCCAGGGACAGGAGACACTGAAGCTTTCTTT; size: -; J: TRBJ1-1; V: TRBV9; D: TRBD1
CDR3: CASSLEGGSYEQFF; DNA: TGCGCCAGCAGCTTGGAGGGCGGGAGCTATGAGCAGTTCTTC; size: -; J: TRBJ2-1; V: TRBV5-1; D: TRBD2
CDR3: CATDRSSGGLSCQPQHF; DNA: TGTGCCACCGACCGGTCCTCGGGAGGACTCTCGTGTCAGCCCCAGCATTTT; size: -; J: TRBJ1-5; V: TRBV24-1; D: -
CDR3: CATVKHEAAEAFF; DNA: TGTGCCACCGTAAAACATGAGGCGGCTGAAGCTTTCTTT; size: -; J: TRBJ1-1; V: TRBV6-5; D: -
CDR3: CASSTRQGPYNEQFF; DNA: TGTGCCAGCAGCACCCGCCAGGGCCCCTACAATGAGCAGTTCTTC; size: -; J: TRBJ2-1; V: TRBV27; D: -
CDR3: CASSPSYPGMEEKLFF; DNA: TGCGCCAGCAGCCCCTCTTATCCAGGGATGGAGGAAAAACTGTTTTTT; size: -; J: TRBJ1-4; V: TRBV5-1; D: -
CDR3: CASSYYSPSGANVLTF; DNA: TGTGCCAGCAGTTACTACTCGCCGTCTGGGGCCAACGTCCTGACTTTC; size: -; J: TRBJ2-6; V: TRBV6-5; D: -
CDR3: CASSGPQGAQHF; DNA: TGTGCCAGCAGCGGACCACAGGGGGCCCAGCATTTT; size: -; J: TRBJ1-5; V: TRBV9; D: TRBD1
CDR3: CASSPFSGGETQYF; DNA: TGTGCCAGTAGCCCCTTCTCGGGAGGGGAGACCCAGTACTTC; size: -; J: TRBJ2-5; V: TRBV19; D: TRBD2
CDR3: CASSLKGVADTQYF; DNA: TGTGCCAGCAGCTTAAAAGGAGTCGCCGATACGCAGTATTTT; size: -; J: TRBJ2-3; V: TRBV7-3; D: -
CDR3: CATSDPGQGAPGELFF; DNA: TGTGCCACCAGTGACCCTGGACAGGGGGCGCCCGGGGAGCTGTTTTTT; size: once; J: TRBJ2-2; V: TRBV24-1; D: TRBD1